This T cell receptor beta chain was found in a study of blood T cell repertoires in COVID-19. Measured with immunoSEQ multiplex PCR; TCRdb has only the in-frame clones, and not every one. The sample contains about 200,000 clones, 80% of which appear only once. The source is a woman in her sixties or seventies with acute or convalescent COVID-19. Input material: peripheral blood.

The CDR3 bases are TGTGCCAGCAGCTTAGGGCCTGTCGGGACCCAGTACTTC. It specifies CASSLGPVGTQYF. The chain recombines TRBV7-3 with TRBJ2-5; no clear D. Germline lookup yields CDR1 SGHTA and CDR2 FQGTGA. Trimming took 2 bases from V and 7 from J, leaving 11 bases between them. CDR3 length: 13 residues.